The rows below give T cell receptor beta chains drawn from one sample of a study of tumor-infiltrating lymphocytes in primary liver carcinoma. TCRdb re-called the multiplex PCR reads through MiXCR, storing one row per CDR3 protein. This sample has 250,000 to 400,000 distinct CDR3 sequences, with 65% found just once. The specimen was peripheral blood. The receptors were sampled from a man aged 35-49 years with primary liver carcinoma and hepatitis B virus infection. Each CDR3 is given with its conserved first and last residue. D genes are given only for firm matches. Part of the rows lack a size; the others show once, few, many or a class for expanded clones.

v_gene,j_gene,d_gene,abundance,len,CDR3nt,CDR3aa
TRBV30,TRBJ1-1,TRBD1,few,13,TGTGCCTGGAGGCCGACAGGGGAGGTCGGAGCTTTCTTT,CAWRPTGEVGAFF
TRBV5-4,TRBJ2-2,TRBD2,NA,16,TGTGCCAGCACCTTGACTAGCGGGAGTCGAACCGGGGAGCTGTTTTTC,CASTLTSGSRTGELFF
TRBV5-1,TRBJ1-1,TRBD1,NA,14,TGCGCCAGCAGCCCCCGACAGGGGAGCACTGAAGCTTTCTTT,CASSPRQGSTEAFF
TRBV4-2,TRBJ2-1,TRBD2,NA,18,TGCGCCAGCAGCCGCCTGACTTGCGGGAGGGATTCCTACAATGAGCAGTTCTTC,CASSRLTCGRDSYNEQFF
TRBV10-3,TRBJ2-1,NA,many,14,TGTGCCACCGGACAGTGGGATAACTACAATGAGCAGTTCTTC,CATGQWDNYNEQFF
TRBV6-2/TRBV6-3,TRBJ1-5,TRBD1,NA,15,TGTGCCAGCAGAGGGGACAGTGTGGGCAATCAGCCCCAGCATTTT,CASRGDSVGNQPQHF
TRBV4-3,TRBJ1-6,NA,NA,19,TGCGCCAGCAGCCAAGATGTTTTAGTGCGAGATTCCTATAATTCGGCCCTCCACTTT,CASSQDVLVRDSYNSALHF
TRBV5-5,TRBJ2-3,NA,few,14,TGTGCCAGCAGCTTGGACAGACGCACAGATACGCAGTATTTT,CASSLDRRTDTQYF
TRBV5-1,TRBJ2-3,TRBD2,NA,15,TGCGCCAGCAGCCTAACTAGCGGATTCACAGATACGCAGTATTTT,CASSLTSGFTDTQYF
TRBV4-3,TRBJ2-3,TRBD1,many,15,TGCGCCAGCAGCCAGCGACAGGGGTTATGGGGGACGCAGTATTTT,CASSQRQGLWGTQYF
TRBV7-9,TRBJ2-1,NA,few,17,TGTGCCAGCAGCTCCGGGCGGCGCCGGATTGGCTACAATGAGCAGTTCTTC,CASSSGRRRIGYNEQFF
TRBV6-2/TRBV6-3,TRBJ1-2,NA,many,10,TGTGCCAGCAGGGATAATGGCTACACCTTC,CASRDNGYTF
TRBV12-3/TRBV12-4,TRBJ1-2,NA,NA,14,TGTGCCAGCAGTCCCGGCATAACTAACTATGGCTACACCTTC,CASSPGITNYGYTF
TRBV4-2,TRBJ1-2,NA,NA,13,TGCGCCAGCAACCAAGGCTCGTCCTATGGCTACACTTTC,CASNQGSSYGYTF
TRBV11-2,TRBJ2-5,TRBD1,NA,14,TGTACCAGCAGCCCCAAAGGGGGCGTAGAGACCCAGTACTTC,CTSSPKGGVETQYF
TRBV28,TRBJ2-1,NA,NA,12,TGTGCCAGCAGTTTCCTCCATGGTGAGCAGTTCTTC,CASSFLHGEQFF
TRBV6-1,TRBJ2-7,TRBD2,NA,18,TGTGCCAGCACTCAGAGGGTCGCTAGCGGGAGTTTTTCCTACGAGCAGTACTTC,CASTQRVASGSFSYEQYF
TRBV5-1,TRBJ2-5,NA,few,14,TGCGCCAGCAGCTTGGGATCCACCTCGGAGACCCAGTACTTC,CASSLGSTSETQYF
TRBV6-1,TRBJ2-6,NA,many,16,TGTGCCAGCAGTGGGGGACTGCGCTCTGGGGCCAACGTCCTGACTTTC,CASSGGLRSGANVLTF
TRBV7-3,TRBJ1-6,NA,NA,14,TGTGCCAGCAGCCAGGGGACGGAGAATTCACCCCTCCACTTT,CASSQGTENSPLHF
TRBV28,TRBJ2-2,NA,NA,14,TGTGCCAGCAGTACTGGACGGGACACCGGGGAGCTGTTGTTT,CASSTGRDTGELLF
TRBV11-2,TRBJ2-7,NA,NA,15,TGTGCCAGCACCCTAGGCCAGGGGCTCTCTCGCGAGCAATACTTC,CASTLGQGLSREQYF
TRBV10-2,TRBJ2-7,NA,NA,13,TGCGCCAACAGAGGGGCACTCTACTACGAGCAGTACTTC,CANRGALYYEQYF
TRBV11-1,TRBJ2-7,NA,NA,17,TGTGCTAGCAGGTTAGGGCCTGCGGGTGAAAGCTCCTACGAGCAGTACTTC,CASRLGPAGESSYEQYF
TRBV7-2,TRBJ2-3,NA,NA,15,TGTGCCAGCAGCCCTGTACGGGATAGTACAGATACGCAGTATTTT,CASSPVRDSTDTQYF
TRBV6-1,TRBJ2-3,NA,NA,16,TGTGCCAGCATTAGTAGTGTAGCGGTGTCCACAGATGCGCAGTATTTT,CASISSVAVSTDAQYF
TRBV5-6,TRBJ2-5,TRBD1,NA,15,TGTGCTAGCAGCACCTCAGGGACAGGGATTGGGACCCAGTACTTC,CASSTSGTGIGTQYF
TRBV5-6,TRBJ2-7,NA,few,15,TGTGCCAGCAGCTCCGTGCGGTATAGCTCCTACGAGCAGTACTTC,CASSSVRYSSYEQYF
TRBV5-4,TRBJ2-1,NA,many,18,TGTGCCAGCAGCGAAAAATCCCGACTCGGAATAACTGTCGATGAGCAGTTCTTC,CASSEKSRLGITVDEQFF
TRBV9,TRBJ2-2,NA,NA,19,TGTGCCAGCAGCGTCGCACTCCGCGCGGGGAACGCGAACACTGGGGAGCTGTTTTTT,CASSVALRAGNANTGELFF
TRBV28,TRBJ2-7,NA,few,14,TGTGCCAGCAGTCCTCCGGACCGAGCCTACGAGCAGTACTTC,CASSPPDRAYEQYF
TRBV12-3/TRBV12-4,TRBJ2-7,NA,NA,17,TGTGCCAACAGTTTAAGGGTGGTGGCGGGGTTTTCCTACGAGCAGTACTTC,CANSLRVVAGFSYEQYF
TRBV11-3,TRBJ2-3,TRBD2,NA,16,TGTGCCAGCAGCCTCACTAGCGGCTCTAGTACAGATACGCACTATTTT,CASSLTSGSSTDTHYF
TRBV11-2,TRBJ2-5,NA,NA,14,TGTGCCAGTAGCCAAAGCGGCGGTCAAGTGACCCAGTACTTC,CASSQSGGQVTQYF
TRBV29-1,TRBJ2-2,NA,NA,12,TGCAGCGTTCGCAGCGCGTCCAGGGAGCTGTTTTTT,CSVRSASRELFF
TRBV5-1,TRBJ2-3,NA,NA,16,TGCGCCAGCAGCTTGGAGGGTAGCGCCCGCTCAGATACGCAGTATTTT,CASSLEGSARSDTQYF
TRBV5-1,TRBJ2-1,TRBD2,NA,15,TGCGCCAGCAGTGCGGCGGGAGAAGTCTACAATGAGCAGTTCTTC,CASSAAGEVYNEQFF
TRBV5-1,TRBJ2-7,NA,few,14,TGCGCCAGCAGCTTGGAGGCGGGACCCTACGAGCAGTACTTC,CASSLEAGPYEQYF
TRBV11-2,TRBJ2-2,NA,NA,16,TGTGTCAGCAACTTAGATTGGAGCGGTACTACCGGGGAGCTGCTTTTT,CVSNLDWSGTTGELLF
TRBV11-2,TRBJ2-7,NA,once,15,TGTGCCATCACCCCCCCCGGGACAACCTACAATGAGCAGTACTTC,CAITPPGTTYNEQYF
TRBV4-1,TRBJ1-5,TRBD1,NA,19,TGTGCCAGCAGCCAAGATCAAAGAGGCAGGGGGCTTAGCAATCACCCCCAGCATTTT,CASSQDQRGRGLSNHPQHF
TRBV5-5,TRBJ2-5,TRBD2,few,16,TGTGCCAGCAGCTACCGACTAGCGGGAGTTGGGGAGACCCAGTACTTC,CASSYRLAGVGETQYF